One and the same sample provided the 4 T cell receptor beta chains below, sequenced in a study of PD-1 blockade in mismatch repair-deficient tumors. Profiled with immunoSEQ multiplex PCR; TCRdb holds only in-frame clones, not every one. Among under 50,000 clones, 77% were seen once, and the ten largest hold around 3.3%. This material consisted of PBMCs, taken before pembrolizumab treatment. The source is an adult with mismatch repair-deficient cancer.

This chain uses TRBV18 with TRBJ1-1; 8 nucleotides line up with TRBD1. With 8 bases clipped from V and 1 base from J, the junction kept 6 bases outside the gene matches. The CDR3 spans 14 residues. Germline CDR1 and CDR2: KGHSH and LQKENI. The CDR3 region is CASADRDGNTEAFF. The CDR3 DNA is TGTGCCAGCGCGGACAGGGATGGGAACACTGAAGCTTTCTTT.

V and J are TRBV7-2 and TRBJ2-7; no reliable D call. Trimming cost V 4 bases and J 0 bases, with 16 bases left between them. Germline CDR1 SGHTA, CDR2 FQGNSA. The CDR3 loop spans 16 amino acids. The DNA for the CDR3 is TGTGCCAGCAGCTCATCAAGCGCGAGGCACTCCTACGAGCAGTACTTC. It is translated as CASSSSSARHSYEQYF.

The chain carries TRBV28 and TRBJ2-1; weak D call: TRBD2 (6 bases). Germline CDR1 is MDHEN and CDR2 is SYDVKM. V lost 7 bases, J lost 5 bases, and 15 bases lay in between. The length of the CDR3 is 14 residues. The CDR3 protein is CASKTGTLNNEQFF. For the CDR3, the DNA is TGTGCCAGCAAAACCGGGACTTTAAACAATGAGCAGTTCTTC. The full variable domain, rest sourced from reference TRBV28 and TRBJ2-1, is DVKVTQSSRYLVKRTGEKVFLECVQDMDHENMFWYRQDPGLGLRLIYFSYDVKMKEKGDIPEGYSVSREKKERFSLILESASTNQTSMYLCASKTGTLNNEQFFGPGTRLTVL.

The genes are TRBV11-2 and TRBJ2-5; tentatively, D is TRBD1 (6 bases). This CDR3 contains 16 residues. V was shortened by 3 bases and J by 1 base, with 15 bases between the two germline ends. Germline-derived CDR1 and CDR2 are SGHAT and FQNNGV. The CDR3 coding sequence is TGTGCCAGCAGCTTTGGACAGCCTATAATCCAAGAGACCCAGTACTTC. It is translated as CASSFGQPIIQETQYF. The full variable domain, its missing parts supplied by reference TRBV11-2 and TRBJ2-5, is EAGVAQSPRYKIIEKRQSVAFWCNPISGHATLYWYQQILGQGPKLLIQFQNNGVVDDSQLPKDRFSAERLKGVDSTLKIQPAKLEDSAVYLCASSFGQPIIQETQYFGPGTRLLVL.